These T cell receptor beta chains were read from a single sample in a study of T cell responses to AZD1222 COVID-19 vaccine. Using immunoSEQ multiplex PCR, the repertoire was profiled, and TCRdb retains in-frame clones only, with some absent. The sample holds approximately 150,000 clones, approximately 90% seen once. The sample was peripheral blood, taken on day 0 of AZD1222 vaccination. The origin of the receptors is an adult in good health. The CDR3 runs from the conserved cysteine through the conserved F or W. Each record gives: V gene, clone size, D gene, J gene, CDR3 protein, CDR3 DNA. A D gene is named only where the DNA matches it firmly. A row's size may be missing; if present it is once, few, many or a size class.

TRBV5-6	once	-	TRBJ1-1	CASSRGEVNTEAFF	TGTGCCAGCAGCCGAGGGGAGGTGAACACTGAAGCTTTCTTT
TRBV6-5	-	-	TRBJ2-1	CASSYSGAYNEQFF	TGTGCCAGCAGTTACTCGGGGGCCTACAATGAGCAGTTCTTC
TRBV11-2	-	-	TRBJ1-3	CASTERITNSGNTIYF	TGTGCCAGCACCGAAAGGATAACGAACTCTGGAAACACCATATATTTT
TRBV7-2	-	-	TRBJ1-2	CASSLAFEARGYTF	TGTGCCAGCAGCTTAGCCTTTGAGGCTAGGGGCTACACCTTC
TRBV7-2	-	-	TRBJ1-6	CASSRDLTHYNSPLHF	TGTGCCAGCAGCCGCGACTTGACACATTATAATTCACCCCTCCACTTT
TRBV3-1/TRBV3-2	-	TRBD2	TRBJ2-1	CASSRYDWGGNEQFF	TGTGCCAGCAGCCGCTATGACTGGGGGGGGAATGAGCAGTTCTTC
TRBV7-5	-	-	TRBJ1-6	CAPRVGSSSYNSPLHF	TGTGCCCCCAGGGTGGGGTCGAGCTCCTATAATTCACCCCTCCACTTT
TRBV5-1	-	TRBD1	TRBJ2-5	CASMTGTGGRETQYF	TGCGCCAGCATGACCGGGACAGGGGGCCGAGAGACCCAGTACTTC
TRBV3-1/TRBV3-2	-	-	TRBJ1-6	CASSPQKAGDNSPLHF	TGTGCCAGCAGCCCACAGAAGGCTGGGGATAATTCACCCCTCCACTTT
TRBV29-1	many	-	TRBJ1-2	CSARTEGYGYTF	TGCAGCGCTAGGACAGAGGGGTATGGCTACACCTTC
TRBV7-8	-	-	TRBJ2-7	CASSFGANSYEQYF	TGTGCCAGCAGCTTCGGGGCTAACTCCTACGAGCAGTACTTC
TRBV25-1	-	-	TRBJ1-1	CASSVAGPNTEAFF	TGTGCCAGCAGTGTTGCAGGGCCGAACACTGAAGCTTTCTTT
TRBV7-3	-	-	TRBJ2-1	CASSSALNEQFF	TGTGCCAGCAGTAGCGCTTTGAATGAGCAGTTCTTC
TRBV2	once	-	TRBJ2-5	CASSSPAGSETQYF	TGTGCCAGCAGTTCCCCCGCAGGGTCGGAGACCCAGTACTTC
TRBV9	-	-	TRBJ1-1	CASSVAGQGWANTEAFF	TGTGCCAGCAGCGTAGCAGGGCAGGGTTGGGCTAACACTGAAGCTTTCTTT
TRBV5-1	-	-	TRBJ1-1	CASSLNVDTEAFF	TGCGCCAGCAGCTTGAACGTAGACACTGAAGCTTTCTTT
TRBV12-3/TRBV12-4	-	-	TRBJ1-1	CASSFRAEAFF	TGTGCCAGCAGCTTTCGAGCTGAAGCTTTCTTT
TRBV5-1	-	TRBD1	TRBJ2-2	CASSVGTGLTGELFF	TGCGCCAGCAGCGTCGGGACAGGGCTCACCGGGGAGCTGTTTTTT
TRBV9	-	TRBD1	TRBJ2-7	CASSPHTGAYEQYF	TGTGCCAGCAGCCCCCACACAGGGGCCTACGAGCAGTACTTC
TRBV6-5	-	-	TRBJ1-5	CASSGTPYSNQPQHF	TGTGCCAGCAGCGGAACACCTTATAGCAATCAGCCCCAGCATTTT
TRBV27	few	-	TRBJ1-2	CASSLSTLLGGYTF	TGTGCCAGCAGTTTATCCACCCTACTGGGAGGCTACACCTTC
TRBV29-1	-	-	TRBJ1-2	CSVPRTGNYGYTF	TGCAGCGTTCCTAGGACGGGAAACTATGGCTACACCTTC
TRBV29-1	-	-	TRBJ1-1	CSVDQVTDTEAFF	TGCAGCGTTGATCAGGTAACGGACACTGAAGCTTTCTTT
TRBV5-1	-	-	TRBJ2-5	CASSSGSRETQYF	TGCGCCAGCAGCTCCGGTTCCCGGGAGACCCAGTACTTC
TRBV5-6	-	TRBD2	TRBJ2-1	CASSLLAGGLTLNEQFF	TGTGCCAGCAGCTTGCTAGCGGGGGGTCTTACCCTCAATGAGCAGTTCTTC
TRBV3-1/TRBV3-2	-	TRBD1	TRBJ1-4	CASSPGTGTNEKLFF	TGTGCCAGCAGCCCTGGGACAGGCACAAATGAAAAACTGTTTTTT
TRBV27	-	-	TRBJ2-1	CASSTPSGHTYNEQFF	TGTGCCAGCAGTACCCCTTCCGGACACACCTACAATGAGCAGTTCTTC
TRBV4-1	-	-	TRBJ2-2	CASSRLGGTDNTGELFF	TGCGCCAGCAGCCGTCTCGGAGGGACAGACAACACCGGGGAGCTGTTTTTT
TRBV11-2	-	TRBD1	TRBJ1-2	CASSSGTGGAGYGYTF	TGTGCCAGCAGCTCCGGAACAGGGGGCGCTGGCTATGGCTACACCTTC